This T cell receptor beta chain was obtained from a study of T-cell memory formation after mild COVID-19. Study as a whole: Largely, the TCR clusters proved donor specific.

This clonotype has more than one count but fewer than ten. Its antigen is not identified. From germline, CDR1 is KGHDR and CDR2 SFDVKD. The CDR3 loop spans 13 amino acids. Trimming took 8 bases from V and 1 from J, leaving 10 bases between them. Overall study findings and caveats: Clones that contracted clustered mainly in CM and EM if CD4+ and in EMRA if CD8+. The authors did not confirm SARS-CoV-2 specificity of second-wave clones peaking day 37. A balance of CD4 and CD8 characterized clones contracting day 15 to 85, whereas later expanders leaned CD4+.

Using its own MiXCR run on the 5' RACE reads, TCRdb lists one record per CDR3 protein. There are about 110,000 distinct CDR3 sequences in the sample; over 15% occur only once, and 25% to 35% lies in the top ten. This TCR derives from an adult woman who had mild COVID-19 (a few samples of this study predate the infection). Cell type and time point are not known. Input material: PBMCs or a T cell subset sorted from them (not recorded which). The chain joins TRBV24-1 to TRBJ1-1, with D hard to call. CDR3: CATNGETNTEAFF. Written as DNA, the CDR3 is TGTGCCACCAATGGGGAGACGAACACTGAAGCTTTCTTT.